Shown below are 13 T cell receptor beta chains from a single sample sequenced in a study of Graves' ophthalmopathy and Graves' hyperthyroidism. Amplification of TCR beta CDR3 regions used RNA transcripts. First-round RT-PCR with HTBI primers preceded a second-round multiplex PCR. In TCRdb, the multiplex PCR reads were re-called with MiXCR into one record per CDR3 protein. The profile shows about 740,000 distinct CDR3 sequences, about 44% of them singletons. The source material was peripheral blood. The receptors were sampled from an adult man with Graves' ophthalmopathy.

The rearrangement uses TRBV11-1 and TRBJ2-5; TRBD2 matches 16 bases. The CDR3 is made up of 21 amino acids. V lost 5 bases to trimming and J lost 4 bases; unmatched junction nucleotides: 19. Germline V gene data show CDR1 as SGHAT and CDR2 as FQDESV (reference sequence). In DNA, the CDR3 is TGTGCCAGCAGCCTCACGCCGGGACTAGCGGGAGGGCCGGGTCTAGGAGAGACCCAGTACTTC. This encodes CASSLTPGLAGGPGLGETQYF.

The table lists this clonotype with a few counts. This sequence joins TRBV7-9 and TRBJ1-3, with 7 bases that match TRBD1. The junction had 6 bases not matched to a gene; V was cut back by 3 bases and J by 1 base. The CDR3 totals 16 residues. Germline assignment: CDR1 SEHNR and CDR2 FQNEAQ (reference sequence). CDR3 residues: CASSLGPQGSGNTIYF. In nucleotides, the CDR3 is TGTGCCAGCAGCTTGGGGCCACAGGGGTCTGGAAACACCATATATTTT.

The chain joins TRBV20-1 to TRBJ1-1, with 9 bases matching TRBD1. Trimming removed 1 base from V and 2 bases from J; junction bases left unmatched: 8. This CDR3 contains 16 residues. CDR1 is DFQATT and CDR2 is SNEGSKA in the germline V gene (reference sequence). The DNA for the CDR3 is TGCAGTGCTAGAGCCGGGGGGGGACAGGGTAACACTGAAGCTTTCTTT. The encoded protein is CSARAGGGQGNTEAFF.

At least ten counts were recorded for this clonotype. This chain connects TRBV7-8 to TRBJ1-2; D not certain. V was shortened by 7 bases and J by 0 bases, with 15 bases between the two germline ends. The germline V gene has CDR1 SGHVS and CDR2 FQNEAQ. This CDR3 is 15 amino acids long. The CDR3 DNA is TGTGCCAGCATCCCTCTACCCGGGGCTAACTATGGCTACACCTTC. Protein sequence: CASIPLPGANYGYTF.

This clonotype has just a few counts. The J gene is TRBJ1-3, the V gene TRBV7-8; 9 bases align to TRBD1. Looked up from germline, CDR1 is SGHVS and CDR2 is FQNEAQ. The CDR3 totals 15 residues. Unmatched junction bases numbered 5, after V lost 5 bases and J lost 3 bases. The CDR3 DNA reads TGTGCCAGCAGCCTGGGACAGGGCGTTGGAAACACCATATATTTT. Its protein product is CASSLGQGVGNTIYF.

This clonotype has only a few counts. The chain couples TRBV20-1 to TRBJ2-5, with D perhaps matching TRBD2 (5 bases). The CDR3 is made up of 13 amino acids. Trimming stripped 6 bases from V and 2 bases from J, with 13 bases between. Germline assignment: CDR1 DFQATT and CDR2 SNEGSKA (reference sequence). CDR3 region: CSAPSGIQETQYF. Here the CDR3 DNA reads TGCAGTGCCCCGTCGGGGATACAAGAGACCCAGTACTTC.

This rearrangement joins TRBV5-1 to TRBJ1-2; D might be TRBD1 (6 bases). Trimming pared 0 bases from V and 0 bases from J, leaving 15 bases between. This CDR3 comprises 17 residues. Germline CDR1 reads SGHRS; CDR2 reads YFSETQ. The CDR3 DNA reads TGCGCCAGCAGCTTGGGAGGGCGACAGGAGACTAACTATGGCTACACCTTC. It specifies CASSLGGRQETNYGYTF.

There are many counts of this clonotype. The chain combines TRBV20-1 with TRBJ2-7; TRBD2 matches 7 bases. From germline, CDR1 is DFQATT and CDR2 SNEGSKA (reference sequence). Unmatched junction bases numbered 12, after V lost 6 bases and J lost 4 bases. CDR3 length: 14 amino acids. CDR3 residues: CSAARGTFTYEQYF. As DNA, the CDR3 is TGCAGTGCCGCGCGGGGGACTTTTACTTACGAGCAGTACTTC.

This clonotype was counted a few times. The chain is built from TRBV2 and TRBJ1-6, with TRBD1 identical over 9 bases. Germline CDR1 reads SNHLY; CDR2 reads FYNNEI. The J segment lost 6 bases and the V segment lost 2 bases, leaving 2 bases of the junction unmatched. The CDR3 covers 15 residues. Here the CDR3 DNA reads TGTGCCAGCAGTGAAAGGGGACAGGGTAATTCACCCCTCCACTTT. Its protein is CASSERGQGNSPLHF.

As concerns this clonotype: A clone one base away is much larger, so this may be a read error. The chain joins TRBV10-3 to TRBJ2-7; TRBD1 agrees at 8 bases. From germline, CDR1 is ENHRY and CDR2 SYGVKD. V shed 4 bases and J 2 bases; nucleotides not matched to a gene: 7. This CDR3 has 15 amino acids. The CDR3 region is CAISGDRGATYEQYF. As DNA, the CDR3 is TGTGCCATCAGTGGAGACAGGGGCGCTACCTACGAGCAGTACTTC.

The CDR3 DNA reads TGTGCCAGCAGCTTGGCTAGCGGGCACACCTACGAGCAGTACTTC. Residues: CASSLASGHTYEQYF. This chain connects TRBV5-4 to TRBJ2-7; 8 positions match TRBD2. The germline V gene has CDR1 SGHNT and CDR2 YYREEE (reference sequence). The V and J ends lost 0 bases and 2 bases, in that order; junction bases with no gene match: 4. The CDR3 contains 15 residues.

This clonotype was counted at least ten times. The rearrangement links TRBV7-9 to TRBJ2-7; D unclear. V shed 2 bases and J shed 4 bases, with 12 bases lying between them. CDR3 length equals 14 residues. Germline CDR1 SEHNR, CDR2 FQNEAQ (reference sequence). The CDR3 nucleotides are TGTGCCAGCAGCTTACAAGGGCAGGTTTACGAGCAGTACTTC. Its translation: CASSLQGQVYEQYF.

The CDR3 region has the DNA TGTGCCAGCAGCCCGGACAGGGGCCGTATGAACACCGGGGAGCTGTTTTTT. It encodes CASSPDRGRMNTGELFF. This sequence joins TRBV25-1 and TRBJ2-2; 9 nucleotides agree with TRBD1. Losses at the gene ends were 6 bases for V and 1 base for J; bases not matched to a gene: 9. The length of the CDR3 is 17 residues. Germline V lookup: CDR1 MGHDK, CDR2 SYGVNS.